What follows are 25 T cell receptor beta chains derived from one specimen sequenced in a study of early T cells in non-severe SARS-CoV-2 infection. MiXCR, applied by TCRdb to the 5' RACE reads, yields one record per CDR3 protein. The sample holds tens of thousands of distinct CDR3 sequences; about 6.5% are singletons and the top ten take about 3%. The sequencing here drew on whole blood, taken at baseline. The receptors were gathered from an adult who was a healthcare worker with PCR-confirmed SARS-CoV-2 infection or an uninfected control (not recorded which).

Concerning this clonotype itself: This may be a read error: a much more frequent sequence differs by one nucleotide. The chain carries TRBV6-5 and TRBJ1-5; 8 bases line up with TRBD1. Germline assignment: CDR1 MNHEY and CDR2 SVGAGI. The CDR3 spans 15 residues. V gave up 5 bases and J gave up 3 bases; unmatched junction bases: 6. CDR3 sequence reads: CASSQDRGDNQPQHF. The CDR3 bases are TGTGCCAGCAGTCAAGACAGGGGCGACAATCAGCCCCAGCATTTT.

This clonotype has a count of ten or more. The genes are TRBV29-1 and TRBJ2-1; 10 bases fit TRBD1. J gave up 6 bases and V 4 bases, and 6 bases lay outside the gene matches. The CDR3 sequence is 14 residues long. CDR1 and CDR2 (germline): SQVTM, ANQGSEA. The CDR3 region is CSVAGTGVRNEQFF. The CDR3 DNA sequence: TGCAGCGTTGCGGGGACAGGGGTTCGCAATGAGCAGTTCTTC.

This clonotype came up many times. This chain connects TRBV20-1 to TRBJ1-2, with 10 bases lining up with TRBD1. The CDR3 spans 14 residues. V shed 6 bases and J 4 bases; nucleotides not matched to a gene: 8. Germline CDR1 DFQATT, CDR2 SNEGSKA (reference sequence). CDR3 amino acids: CSAGRDRGIYGYTF. In DNA, the CDR3 is TGCAGTGCCGGGAGGGACAGGGGTATCTATGGCTACACCTTC.

This clonotype was observed many times. The rearrangement uses TRBV7-6 and TRBJ2-6; D gene uncertain. CDR1 and CDR2 from the germline V gene are SGHVS and FNYEAQ. The V end was cut by 5 bases, the J end by 0 bases, with 14 bases between. CDR3 length equals 17 residues. The CDR3 sequence is CASSPPHSRSGANVLTF. In DNA, the CDR3 is TGTGCCAGCAGCCCACCTCACTCACGCTCTGGGGCCAACGTCCTGACTTTC.

With regard to this clonotype: A much larger clone differs by one base, so this may be a read error. The V and J genes are TRBV20-1 and TRBJ2-3; D is uncertain. Germline assignment: CDR1 DFQATT and CDR2 SNEGSKA (reference sequence). V lost 1 base and J 3 bases, leaving 11 bases between the germline ends. This CDR3 has 14 residues. The CDR3 loop reads CSARGPLTTDTQYF. The CDR3 nucleotides are TGCAGTGCTAGAGGTCCCCTAACTACAGATACGCAGTATTTT.

The table lists this clonotype with many counts. The chain couples TRBV10-3 to TRBJ1-5; no definite D call. V shed 3 bases and J shed 5 bases, with 8 bases lying between them. Germline CDR1 ENHRY, CDR2 SYGVKD. This CDR3 comprises 13 residues. In DNA, the CDR3 is TGTGCCATCAGTGATGGGTATTATCAGCCCCAGCATTTT. Encoded protein: CAISDGYYQPQHF.

This chain uses TRBV7-9 with TRBJ2-5; 7 nucleotides align to TRBD1. CDR1 is SEHNR, CDR2 FQNEAQ, per germline (reference sequence). The J segment lost 0 bases and the V segment lost 11 bases, leaving 12 bases of the junction unmatched. CDR3 size: 15 residues. The CDR3 DNA sequence: TGTGCCGTAAGTCAAGGGGGCACGTACCAAGAGACCCAGTACTTC. Translation: CAVSQGGTYQETQYF.

The sample holds a few counts of this clonotype. The chain combines TRBV7-6 with TRBJ2-1, with D hard to call. Looked up from germline, CDR1 is SGHVS and CDR2 is FNYEAQ. V was clipped by 5 bases and J by 10 bases, with 15 bases between them. This CDR3 contains 13 residues. The DNA of the CDR3 is TGTGCCAGCAGCCCCTCTGTGCGCGACGAGCAGTTCTTC. This gives the protein CASSPSVRDEQFF.

V gene TRBV7-6 combines with J gene TRBJ1-4; possible D gene TRBD1, 5 bases. The V gene's germline CDR1 is SGHVS and CDR2 FNYEAQ. Trimming shortened V by 5 bases and J by 6 bases, and 16 bases separated the two germline ends. The CDR3 has 15 residues. The CDR3 DNA reads as TGTGCCAGCAGCCCCAGGGTGAGCAGTGATGAAAAACTGTTTTTT. It encodes CASSPRVSSDEKLFF.

This clonotype has ten or more counts. The chain carries TRBV9 and TRBJ2-4; D remains unclear. The CDR3 has 13 amino acids. Trimming took off 0 bases at V and 9 bases at J, with 10 bases between the two ends. Germline lookup yields CDR1 SGDLS and CDR2 YYNGEE. This CDR3 reads CASSVAVESIQYF. CDR3 nucleotides: TGTGCCAGCAGCGTAGCTGTTGAAAGCATTCAGTACTTC.

J is TRBJ1-2 and V is TRBV29-1, with no clear D. The ends were cut back, 3 bases at V and 7 bases at J, with 6 bases in the middle. CDR3 length equals 10 residues. Germline V gene data show CDR1 as SQVTM and CDR2 as ANQGSEA. The CDR3 nucleotides read TGCAGCGTTGACGAACGTGGCTACACCTTC. Its translation: CSVDERGYTF.

The V call is TRBV20-1, the J call TRBJ2-3, with a weak D call TRBD2 (6 bases). The CDR3 is 16 amino acids. The V and J ends lost 2 bases and 0 bases respectively, with 15 bases between them. Per germline, CDR1 DFQATT and CDR2 SNEGSKA (reference sequence). CDR3 in DNA: TGCAGTGCTAGAACCCCACTAGCTCGTAGCACAGATACGCAGTATTTT. It specifies CSARTPLARSTDTQYF.

By share, this clonotype counts as medium-sized (0.01 to 0.1%). The chain employs TRBV6-4 and TRBJ2-1, with 9 bases matching TRBD2. Per the germline V gene, CDR1 is MRHNA and CDR2 is SNTAGT. This CDR3 is built from 16 residues. V shed 2 bases and J 0 bases; nucleotides not matched to a gene: 2. CDR3 protein: CASSDGLASSYNEQFF. The CDR3 DNA follows: TGTGCCAGCAGTGACGGACTAGCGAGCTCCTACAATGAGCAGTTCTTC.

This clonotype was counted many times. The rearrangement links TRBV7-2 to TRBJ2-1; the D gene is possibly TRBD2 (6 bases). Trimming shortened V by 1 base and J by 9 bases, and 10 bases separated the two germline ends. The CDR3 contains 13 residues. Germline lookup yields CDR1 SGHTA and CDR2 FQGNSA. The CDR3 region is CASSLDPGSEQFF. In DNA form, the CDR3 reads TGTGCCAGCAGCTTAGATCCCGGGAGTGAGCAGTTCTTC.

This clonotype appeared many times. The rearrangement links TRBV6-2 or TRBV6-3 to TRBJ1-5, with a tentative D call TRBD1 (5 bases). Germline assignment: CDR1 MNHEY and CDR2 SVGEGT. Between the trimmed V and J ends, which lost 2 bases and 4 bases, there was a span of 15 bases. This CDR3 comprises 16 residues. The CDR3 spells CASSYREGTANQPQHF. The CDR3 coding sequence is TGTGCCAGCAGTTACCGGGAGGGGACCGCAAATCAGCCCCAGCATTTT.

This clonotype was seen at least ten times. This rearrangement joins TRBV4-3 to TRBJ2-5; no clear D gene. Between the trimmed V and J ends, which lost 0 bases and 4 bases, there was a span of 18 bases. The germline V gene encodes CDR1 LGHNA and CDR2 YSLEER. The CDR3 contains 17 residues. The CDR3 spells CASSQEPPGSNGETQYF. For the CDR3, the DNA is TGCGCCAGCAGCCAAGAACCCCCGGGCTCAAACGGAGAGACCCAGTACTTC.

The J gene is TRBJ1-1, the V gene TRBV12-3 or TRBV12-4; D is possibly TRBD1 (6 bases). V was clipped by 2 bases and J by 3 bases, with 10 bases between them. There are 14 residues in the CDR3. The CDR3 coding sequence is TGTGCCAGCAGTTTACAGGGGTACTACACTGAAGCTTTCTTT. This encodes CASSLQGYYTEAFF.

This clonotype was seen many times. V usage is TRBV11-1 and J usage is TRBJ2-4; tentatively, D is TRBD1 (6 bases). Germline V lookup: CDR1 SGHAT, CDR2 FQDESV (reference sequence). Trimming removed 4 bases at V and 0 bases at J, with 10 bases between. The CDR3 totals 15 residues. The CDR3 nucleotides read TGTGCCAGCAGCTCCGGACAGCTAGCCAAAAACATTCAGTACTTC. Protein product: CASSSGQLAKNIQYF.

There are a few counts of this clonotype. V is TRBV7-2 and J is TRBJ1-1; 10 positions agree with TRBD1. Germline loops: CDR1 SGHTA, CDR2 FQGNSA. V was clipped by 4 bases and J by 5 bases; unmatched bases: 7. The CDR3 extends over 15 amino acids. DNA for the CDR3: TGTGCCAGCAGCTCAGCGAGGACAGGGGGGACTGAAGCTTTCTTT. This encodes CASSSARTGGTEAFF.

Many counts were recorded for this clonotype. V gene TRBV14 combines with J gene TRBJ1-4, with D unclear. V lost 3 bases to trimming and J lost 0 bases, with 11 bases between them. The germline V gene encodes CDR1 SGHDN and CDR2 FVKESK. The CDR3 sequence is 16 residues long. In DNA, the CDR3 is TGTGCCAGCAGCCATCGAAAGCCAGCAACTAATGAAAAACTGTTTTTT. This codes for CASSHRKPATNEKLFF.

The chain is built from TRBV14 and TRBJ2-1, with a possible D match to TRBD1 (5 bases). The CDR3 is 14 residues long. The germline gives CDR1 SGHDN, CDR2 FVKESK. Trimming shortened V by 3 bases and J by 9 bases, and 15 bases separated the two germline ends. Here the CDR3 DNA reads TGTGCCAGCAGCCAGGCCGCAGGGTATGGTGAGCAGTTCTTC. Translated, it gives CASSQAAGYGEQFF.

The CDR3 loop is CASSPVAVAYNSPLHF. As DNA, the CDR3 is TGTGCCAGCAGCCCCGTGGCGGTTGCCTATAATTCACCCCTCCACTTT. This rearrangement joins TRBV11-2 to TRBJ1-6, with unresolved D. The CDR3 covers 16 residues. V shed 5 bases and J shed 2 bases, with 13 bases lying between them. The germline V gene encodes CDR1 SGHAT and CDR2 FQNNGV. Full variable domain (outside the CDR3, taken from reference TRBV11-2 and TRBJ1-6): EAGVAQSPRYKIIEKRQSVAFWCNPISGHATLYWYQQILGQGPKLLIQFQNNGVVDDSQLPKDRFSAERLKGVDSTLKIQPAKLEDSAVYLCASSPVAVAYNSPLHFGNGTRLTVT.

The chain combines TRBV19 with TRBJ2-3; D gene unclear. CDR1 and CDR2 from the germline V gene are LNHDA and SQIVND (reference sequence). The ends were cut back, 2 bases at V and 1 base at J, with 13 bases in the middle. The CDR3 is made up of 16 amino acids. The CDR3 region is CASSISNTVRTDTQYF. CDR3 sequence (DNA): TGTGCCAGTAGTATATCGAACACGGTGCGCACAGATACGCAGTATTTT.

In its sample, this clonotype was seen a few times. The rearrangement links TRBV7-6 to TRBJ1-5, with 7 bases aligning to TRBD1. Germline CDR1 SGHVS, CDR2 FNYEAQ. The CDR3 spans 15 residues. The V and J ends lost 5 bases and 7 bases, in that order; junction bases with no gene match: 11. The CDR3 sequence is CASSAYRGLGQPQHF. In nucleotides, the CDR3 is TGTGCCAGCAGCGCATACAGGGGACTTGGCCAGCCCCAGCATTTT.

This clonotype was detected ten times or more. The rearrangement uses TRBV9 and TRBJ2-7; D call uncertain. Germline CDR1 reads SGDLS; CDR2 reads YYNGEE. This CDR3 has 15 residues. V lost 0 bases and J 3 bases, leaving 13 bases between the germline ends. The CDR3: CASSVALGTGYEQYF. CDR3 DNA: TGTGCCAGCAGCGTAGCCCTCGGCACGGGCTACGAGCAGTACTTC.